These 25 T cell receptor beta chains were all obtained from the same sample, sequenced in a study of blood T cells in healthy people across ages. Primers used in a second PCR of roughly 6 to 11 cycles were a sample-barcoded 5' primer and a J-beta primer mix. TCRdb re-derived calls from the 5' RACE reads in MiXCR, one entry per CDR3 protein. The sample has 2 million or so distinct CDR3 sequences; around half are singletons. Sequenced sample: blood. The receptors come from a woman aged 40 to 50 in good health.

This clonotype is a singleton in its sample. The V and J genes are TRBV7-9 and TRBJ2-3, with D perhaps matching TRBD2 (6 bases). Germline CDR1 is SEHNR and CDR2 is FQNEAQ (reference sequence). The CDR3 has 15 amino acids. The V gene lost 5 bases and the J gene lost 2 bases, with 14 bases spanning the gap. As DNA, the CDR3 is TGTGCCAGCAGCGAACAGGAGGGGAACACAGATACGCAGTATTTT. This gives the protein CASSEQEGNTDTQYF.

The V and J genes are TRBV20-1 and TRBJ2-3; D might be TRBD2 (5 bases). V lost 1 base to trimming and J lost 1 base, with 12 bases between them. CDR3 length equals 15 residues. Per germline, CDR1 DFQATT and CDR2 SNEGSKA (reference sequence). The CDR3 DNA sequence: TGCAGTGCTAGAGTCTGGCGGGTGGGCACAGATACGCAGTATTTT. Translation gives CSARVWRVGTDTQYF.

This clonotype was seen a handful of times. The rearrangement links TRBV20-1 to TRBJ2-1; 12 bases are a match to TRBD2. CDR1 is DFQATT, CDR2 SNEGSKA, per germline (reference sequence). Germline trimming cut 1 base from V and 9 bases from J; bases unmatched to any gene: 4. This CDR3 spans 14 amino acids. The CDR3 is CSARGTSGASEQFF. CDR3 nucleotides: TGCAGTGCTAGAGGGACTAGCGGGGCGTCTGAGCAGTTCTTC.

The V call is TRBV20-1, the J call TRBJ2-5; 7 bases are shared with TRBD1. After removal of 3 bases from V and 7 bases from J, the junction contained 14 bases not matched to a gene. There are 15 residues in the CDR3. Germline lookup yields CDR1 DFQATT and CDR2 SNEGSKA (reference sequence). CDR3 protein: CSARAGTEIPPTQYF. The CDR3 DNA reads as TGCAGTGCTAGGGCCGGGACAGAGATTCCCCCGACCCAGTACTTC.

The V and J genes are TRBV20-1 and TRBJ2-5, with 8 bases that match TRBD2. Germline loops: CDR1 DFQATT, CDR2 SNEGSKA (reference sequence). V lost 3 bases and J lost 11; bases outside the gene matches: 20. This CDR3 is built from 16 residues. CDR3 region: CSARLKRGKVGNEQYF. CDR3 in DNA: TGCAGTGCTAGGTTGAAGCGGGGGAAGGTTGGCAATGAGCAGTACTTC.

The chain has TRBV12-3 or TRBV12-4 and TRBJ1-2; the match to TRBD1 covers 8 bases. The CDR3 has 15 amino acids. V shed 7 bases and J 7 bases; nucleotides not matched to a gene: 14. CDR3 region: CASIPLQGGASGYTF. The DNA of the CDR3 is TGTGCCAGCATCCCACTACAGGGGGGCGCAAGTGGCTACACCTTC.

This chain joins TRBV5-1 and TRBJ2-7; D call uncertain. CDR1 is SGHRS and CDR2 is YFSETQ in the germline V gene. This CDR3 comprises 15 residues. The V gene lost 0 bases and the J gene lost 2 bases, with 12 bases spanning the gap. CDR3 residues: CASSLEVPSTYEQYF. In DNA form, the CDR3 reads TGCGCCAGCAGCTTGGAAGTTCCCTCCACCTACGAGCAGTACTTC.

In this sample, this clonotype turned up once. The chain links TRBV19 to TRBJ2-3; D possibly corresponds to TRBD2 (5 bases). Trimming removed 5 bases at V and 4 bases at J, with 19 bases between. There are 16 residues in the CDR3. Per the germline V gene, CDR1 is LNHDA and CDR2 is SQIVND (reference sequence). The CDR3 protein is CASSQTQLDGADTQYF. CDR3 DNA sequence: TGTGCCAGTAGTCAAACTCAGTTGGACGGGGCAGATACGCAGTATTTT.

This clonotype turned up a few times. The chain links TRBV7-2 to TRBJ1-2; tentatively, D is TRBD1 (6 bases). Germline lookup yields CDR1 SGHTA and CDR2 FQGNSA. V dropped 1 base and J dropped 0 bases, with 12 bases sitting between them. The length of the CDR3 is 16 residues. The CDR3 sequence: CASSLGPGASNYGYTF. The DNA for the CDR3 is TGTGCCAGCAGCTTAGGTCCAGGGGCTTCTAACTATGGCTACACCTTC.

J is TRBJ2-5 and V is TRBV28; maybe TRBD1 (5 bases). The germline V gene has CDR1 MDHEN and CDR2 SYDVKM. The length of the CDR3 is 14 residues. V was pared by 7 bases and J by 11 bases, with 23 bases between. Here the CDR3 reads CASTSRALNNEQYF. DNA for the CDR3: TGTGCCAGCACGAGCAGGGCCCTAAACAATGAGCAGTACTTC.

The chain uses TRBV7-8 and TRBJ2-3; TRBD2 aligns across 8 bases. Germline V gene data show CDR1 as SGHVS and CDR2 as FQNEAQ. V trimming: 8 bases; J trimming: 1 base; junction bases outside the gene matches: 8. CDR3 size: 15 residues. CDR3 coding DNA: TGTGCCAGCTCCCGGGGGGGGGAGGGCACAGATACGCAGTATTTT. Its translation: CASSRGGEGTDTQYF. Full variable domain (rest looked up from reference TRBV7-8 and TRBJ2-3): GAGVSQSPRYKVAKRGQDVALRCDPISGHVSLFWYQQALGQGPEFLTYFQNEAQLDKSGLPSDRFFAERPEGSVSTLKIQRTQQEDSAVYLCASSRGGEGTDTQYFGPGTRLTVL.

The rearrangement uses TRBV25-1 and TRBJ2-5; no clear D. The germline V gene has CDR1 MGHDK and CDR2 SYGVNS. Between the trimmed V and J ends, which lost 4 bases and 7 bases, there was a span of 13 bases. The CDR3 extends over 13 amino acids. CDR3 nucleotide sequence: TGTGCCAGCAGTGGAATTTCCCCGGTGACCCAGTACTTC. Its translation: CASSGISPVTQYF.

The rearrangement uses TRBV9 and TRBJ2-3; TRBD2 might be the D (6 bases). This CDR3 is built from 15 residues. Looked up from germline, CDR1 is SGDLS and CDR2 is YYNGEE. The V end lost 0 bases, the J end lost 2 bases, and 10 bases lay between the germline ends. This CDR3 reads CASSVGPGVTDTQYF. DNA for the CDR3: TGTGCCAGCAGCGTAGGCCCGGGGGTCACAGATACGCAGTATTTT.

This clonotype has more than one count but fewer than ten. This chain joins TRBV3-1 and TRBJ2-6; unclear D gene. CDR3 size: 16 residues. Trimming stripped 0 bases from V and 1 base from J, with 7 bases between. CDR1 is LGHDT, CDR2 YNNKEL, per germline (reference sequence). CDR3 DNA sequence: TGTGCCAGCAGCCAAGACACAACGTCTGGGGCCAACGTCCTGACTTTC. Amino acids: CASSQDTTSGANVLTF.

This chain links TRBV10-3 with TRBJ2-3; TRBD1 matches at 9 bases. J was trimmed by 3 bases and V by 0 bases; bases with no gene match: 7. CDR1 and CDR2 from the germline V gene are ENHRY and SYGVKD. There are 17 residues in the CDR3. For the CDR3, the DNA is TGTGCCATCAGTGAGTCGACAGGGGGTTTTAAGACAGATACGCAGTATTTT. It yields the protein CAISESTGGFKTDTQYF.

This clonotype was counted a few times. This chain joins TRBV5-1 and TRBJ2-1; the D gene is possibly TRBD1 (6 bases). Trimming stripped 6 bases from V and 2 bases from J, with 15 bases between. The CDR3 sequence is 15 residues long. Per germline, CDR1 SGHRS and CDR2 YFSETQ. CDR3 sequence (DNA): TGCGCCAGCACCCCTGACAGGTCTCCCTACAATGAGCAGTTCTTC. It specifies CASTPDRSPYNEQFF.

This chain uses TRBV29-1 with TRBJ2-7; D might be TRBD1 or TRBD2, each matching 6 bases. Germline assignment: CDR1 SQVTM and CDR2 ANQGSEA. The V gene lost 3 bases and the J gene lost 3 bases, with 12 bases spanning the gap. The CDR3 consists of 13 residues. The CDR3 is CSVERDIGYEQYF. Here the CDR3 DNA reads TGCAGCGTTGAGCGGGACATAGGCTACGAGCAGTACTTC.

The table lists this clonotype with a count of one. V gene TRBV4-3 combines with J gene TRBJ1-2; D not certain. The germline V gene has CDR1 LGHNA and CDR2 YSLEER. The CDR3 covers 12 residues. V lost 3 bases and J 6 bases, leaving 8 bases between the germline ends. CDR3 sequence reads: CASSHFGNGYTF. The DNA for the CDR3 is TGCGCCAGCAGCCATTTTGGGAATGGCTACACCTTC.

This chain connects TRBV27 to TRBJ2-4, with D tentatively TRBD1 or TRBD2 (5 bases each). Looked up from germline, CDR1 is MNHEY and CDR2 is SMNVEV (reference sequence). Trimming removed 5 bases from V and 8 bases from J, with 13 bases in between. The CDR3 extends over 13 amino acids. The CDR3 reads CASSTLAGYIQYF. In DNA, the CDR3 is TGTGCCAGCAGTACCCTAGCAGGGTACATTCAGTACTTC.

The genes are TRBV29-1 and TRBJ1-6; D gene uncertain. Germline V gives CDR1 SQVTM, CDR2 ANQGSEA. This CDR3 is built from 15 residues. The germline V and J ends were trimmed by 6 bases and 8 bases, with 20 bases remaining between them. CDR3 DNA: TGCAGCGTCATGGACGGAGTGGGAGTAGATTCACCCCTCCACTTT. Amino acid sequence: CSVMDGVGVDSPLHF.

This clonotype was counted only a few times. The chain carries TRBV25-1 and TRBJ1-6, with D possibly matching TRBD1 (5 bases). There are 13 residues in the CDR3. The germline V gene has CDR1 MGHDK and CDR2 SYGVNS. Trimming removed 6 bases at V and 9 bases at J, with 12 bases between. CDR3 nucleotide sequence: TGTGCCAGCAGCCGAACCGGGACTTCACCCCTCCACTTT. It encodes CASSRTGTSPLHF.

This clonotype came up a few times. V is TRBV4-3 and J is TRBJ2-3, with TRBD1 matching 9 bases. Germline CDR1 LGHNA, CDR2 YSLEER. This CDR3 comprises 18 residues. V lost 0 bases and J lost 9; bases outside the gene matches: 16. The DNA for the CDR3 is TGCGCCAGCAGCCAAGAGCCGGGACAGGGCGTTAACGGAGGGACGCAGTATTTT. It translates to CASSQEPGQGVNGGTQYF.

This clonotype was seen many times. The chain couples TRBV4-3 to TRBJ2-7, with D unresolved. The CDR3 loop spans 13 amino acids. The V gene's germline CDR1 is LGHNA and CDR2 YSLEER. Between the trimmed V and J ends, which lost 1 base and 3 bases, there was a span of 7 bases. The CDR3 region has the DNA TGCGCCAGCAGCCAAGGCTGGGGCTACGAGCAGTACTTC. Its protein product is CASSQGWGYEQYF.

This clonotype showed up just a few times. This CDR3 is CASSYSGVQGWPQETQYF. The CDR3 DNA reads as TGTGCCAGCAGTTACTCGGGGGTACAGGGGTGGCCCCAAGAGACCCAGTACTTC. The V gene is TRBV6-5, the J gene TRBJ2-5; 7 bases are a match to TRBD1. Trimming removed 0 bases from V and 1 base from J; junction bases left unmatched: 11. CDR1 MNHEY and CDR2 SVGAGI come from the germline V gene. This CDR3 contains 18 residues.

CDR3 bases: TGTGCCATCAGTGAGTCTCGGTTGGGAACAGGGGGTCGGAGCACAGATACGCAGTATTTT. This sequence encodes CAISESRLGTGGRSTDTQYF. The chain is built from TRBV10-3 and TRBJ2-3; 8 bases are a match to TRBD1. V trimming: 0 bases; J trimming: 0 bases; junction bases outside the gene matches: 14. CDR3 size: 20 residues. Germline loops: CDR1 ENHRY, CDR2 SYGVKD.